The TCR beta chain described here comes from a study of control samples from healthy donors and cancer patients. Germline V gives CDR1 ENHRY, CDR2 SYGVKD. The length of the CDR3 is 14 residues. With V trimmed by 9 bases and J by 0 bases, 8 bases remained unmatched. Sequenced by immunoSEQ multiplex PCR; TCRdb stores in-frame clones only, minus some. The data show 130,000 or so clones, more than 70% seen once. Sequencing input: blood. The chain combines TRBV10-3 with TRBJ2-7; TRBD1 agrees at 7 bases. The TCR sequence derives from a man aged 55 to 69 in good health. The CDR3 protein is CAIRGQSNSYEQYF. CDR3 nucleotide sequence: TGTGCCATTCGGGGACAGAGTAACTCCTACGAGCAGTACTTC.